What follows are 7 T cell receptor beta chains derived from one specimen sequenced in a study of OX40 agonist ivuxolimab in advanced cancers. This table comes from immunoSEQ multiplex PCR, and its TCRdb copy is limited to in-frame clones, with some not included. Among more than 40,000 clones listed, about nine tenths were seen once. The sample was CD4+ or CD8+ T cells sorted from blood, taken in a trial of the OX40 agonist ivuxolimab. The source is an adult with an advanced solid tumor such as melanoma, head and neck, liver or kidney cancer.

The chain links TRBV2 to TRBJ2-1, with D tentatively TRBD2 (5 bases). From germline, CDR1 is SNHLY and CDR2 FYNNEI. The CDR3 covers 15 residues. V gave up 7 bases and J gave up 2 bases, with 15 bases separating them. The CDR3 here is CASTLLRVTYNEQFF. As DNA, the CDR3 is TGTGCCAGCACTTTGTTGCGGGTCACCTACAATGAGCAGTTCTTC.

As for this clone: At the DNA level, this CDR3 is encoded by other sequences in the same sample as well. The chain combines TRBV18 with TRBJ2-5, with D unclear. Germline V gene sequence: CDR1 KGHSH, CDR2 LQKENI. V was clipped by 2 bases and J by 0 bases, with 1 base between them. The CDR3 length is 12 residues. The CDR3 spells CASSPYQETQYF. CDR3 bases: TGTGCCAGCTCACCATACCAAGAGACCCAGTACTTC.

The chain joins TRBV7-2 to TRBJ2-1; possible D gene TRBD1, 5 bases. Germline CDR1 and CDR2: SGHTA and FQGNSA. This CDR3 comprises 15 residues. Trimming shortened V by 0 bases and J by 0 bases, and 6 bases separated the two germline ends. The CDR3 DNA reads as TGTGCCAGCAGCTTAGCGCAGGGCTCCTACAATGAGCAGTTCTTC. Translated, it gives CASSLAQGSYNEQFF.

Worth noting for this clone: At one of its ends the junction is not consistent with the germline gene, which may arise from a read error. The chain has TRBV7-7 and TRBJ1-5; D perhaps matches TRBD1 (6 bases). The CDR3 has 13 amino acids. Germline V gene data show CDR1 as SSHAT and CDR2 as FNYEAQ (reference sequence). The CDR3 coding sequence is TGTGCTAGCAGCTTAGGGACGGGGGCGCCCCAGCATTTT. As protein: CASSLGTGAPQHF.

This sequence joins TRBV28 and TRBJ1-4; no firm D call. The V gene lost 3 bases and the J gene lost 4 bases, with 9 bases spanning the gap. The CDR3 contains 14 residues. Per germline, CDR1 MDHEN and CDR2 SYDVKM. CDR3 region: CASSFGANNEKLFF. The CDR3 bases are TGTGCCAGCAGTTTCGGCGCCAATAATGAAAAACTGTTTTTT.

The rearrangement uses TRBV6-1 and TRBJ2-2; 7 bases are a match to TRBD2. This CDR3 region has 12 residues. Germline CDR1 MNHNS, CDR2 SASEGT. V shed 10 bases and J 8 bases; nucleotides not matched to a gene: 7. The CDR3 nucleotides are TGTGCCACCTGGGAGGGTTTTGGGGAGCTGTTTTTT. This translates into CATWEGFGELFF.

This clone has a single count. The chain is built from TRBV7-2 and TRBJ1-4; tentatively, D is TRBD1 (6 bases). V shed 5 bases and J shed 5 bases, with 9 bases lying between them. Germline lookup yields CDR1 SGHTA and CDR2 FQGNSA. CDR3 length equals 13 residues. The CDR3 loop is CASSLGQNEKLFF. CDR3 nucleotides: TGTGCCAGCAGCCTAGGACAGAATGAAAAACTGTTTTTT. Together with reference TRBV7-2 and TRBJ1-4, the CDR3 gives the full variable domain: GAGVSQSPSNKVTEKGKDVELRCDPISGHTALYWYRQSLGQGLEFLIYFQGNSAPDKSGLPSDRFSAERTGGSVSTLTIQRTQQEDSAVYLCASSLGQNEKLFFGSGTQLSVL.